This TCR beta chain was profiled in a study of a mutant IDH1 vaccine in newly diagnosed glioma. The overall study: It was radiotherapy, temozolomide, or both that patients received previously, with most receiving both.

Time point meaning: baseline, week 1 (first vaccination visit). The treatment is: pre-vaccination baseline after standard-of-care therapy. This clone was counted only a few times. This table comes from immunoSEQ multiplex PCR, and its TCRdb copy is limited to in-frame clones, with some not included. The table lists about 68,000 clones, less than 85% of them singletons. J lost 8 bases, V lost 6 bases, and 6 bases had no gene match. The V gene's germline CDR1 is MDHEN and CDR2 SYDVKM. The CDR3 is 12 amino acids. This specimen was PBMCs, taken from a glioma patient treated with radiotherapy, temozolomide or both. The receptor was isolated from a man aged 50-59 years with glioma. The chain employs TRBV28 and TRBJ1-1; TRBD1 aligns across 7 bases. The CDR3 DNA is TGTGCCAGCAGCTTCGGGACAGACGAAGCTTTCTTT. Encoded protein: CASSFGTDEAFF.